This T cell receptor beta chain emerged from a study of identical twins. Only a few counts were recorded for this clonotype. Its target is unknown. TCRdb ran MiXCR on the 5' RACE reads and lists one entry per CDR3 protein. Counted here are approximately 410,000 distinct CDR3 sequences, about 18% occurring once; the ten biggest clones make up 9% to 15%. Findings and caveats of the study: The analysis was cross-sectional rather than longitudinal within donors. Analyses of zero insertions could be partly confounded by invariant MAIT and iNKT cells.

The donor group consisted entirely of healthy Caucasians. The CDR3 is 14 residues long. The germline V and J ends were trimmed by 7 bases and 0 bases, with 13 bases remaining between them. Germline lookup yields CDR1 SGHTA and CDR2 FQGNSA. This receptor was identified in a man aged 45-65 years in good health. Sequences were obtained from naive T cells sorted from blood. V is TRBV7-2 and J is TRBJ2-7, with D possibly being TRBD2 (5 bases). CDR3 DNA sequence: TGTGCCAGCACCTACTTAGCGTCCTCCTACGAGCAGTACTTC. Its protein product is CASTYLASSYEQYF.